A selection of T cell receptor beta chains follows, all from one sample in a study of graft-versus-host responses after intestinal transplantation. TCRdb's table, derived via immunoSEQ multiplex PCR, lists solely in-frame clones and lacks some. Among some 41,000 clones listed, around 90% were seen once. The source material was PBMCs, sampled 300 to 320 days after intestinal transplant. The receptors here all came from a human patient who received an intestinal transplant, so some T cells may come from the graft donor. CDR3s include the opening cysteine and the closing phenylalanine or tryptophan. A D gene is named only where the DNA matches it firmly. Expanded clones are given a class, and other clones once, few, many or no size at all.

TGTGCCAGCAGCGTAGAGGCGGAACCGCAGTATTTT	CASSVEAEPQYF	NA	NA	TRBV9	TRBJ2-3
TGTGCCAGCACTTCTTATTCCCGGGACAGGCTTGCTAACTATGGCTACACCTTC	CASTSYSRDRLANYGYTF	TRBD1	NA	TRBV5-6	TRBJ1-2
TGTGCCAGCAGTTTGAACAGGGGGCCCGAGACCCAGTACTTC	CASSLNRGPETQYF	TRBD1	NA	TRBV28	TRBJ2-5
TGCGCCAGCTACCGGGACAGGGGGAATGGTGAGCAGTACTTC	CASYRDRGNGEQYF	TRBD1	NA	TRBV10-2	TRBJ2-7
TGTGCCAGCGCTCGGGAGAATGAGCAGTTCTTC	CASARENEQFF	NA	NA	TRBV4-1	TRBJ2-1
TGTGCCAGCAGCCCGACACGGGGGGGCATGGTAAATACGCAGTATTTT	CASSPTRGGMVNTQYF	TRBD2	once	TRBV7-2	TRBJ2-3
TGCGCCAGCAGCTTGTATGCCAATCAGCCCCAGCATTTT	CASSLYANQPQHF	NA	NA	TRBV5-1	TRBJ1-5
TGTGCCAGCTCACCAGGTCCCGTGTCGGGGGAACCTCTCTTCTACAATGAGCAGTTCTTC	CASSPGPVSGEPLFYNEQFF	NA	NA	TRBV18	TRBJ2-1
TGTGCCAGCAGCGTAGGGGGAGAAGAGACCCAGTACTTC	CASSVGGEETQYF	NA	NA	TRBV9	TRBJ2-5
TGTGCCAGCGGTGAGGCGTTAGAGGGGCGAGGAAATTCACCCCTCCACTTT	CASGEALEGRGNSPLHF	NA	NA	TRBV6-1	TRBJ1-6
TGTGCCAGCAGCTTAAGCGGAAACACCATATATTTT	CASSLSGNTIYF	NA	NA	TRBV5-6	TRBJ1-3
TGCAGCGTGACCTACAATGAGCAGTTCTTC	CSVTYNEQFF	NA	NA	TRBV29-1	TRBJ2-1
TGTGCCAGTAGTTTTAGGGGGCATGGTCAGCCCCAGCATTTT	CASSFRGHGQPQHF	TRBD1	NA	TRBV19	TRBJ1-5
TGTGCCAGCAGCTTTGGCTCCTATAATTCACCCCTCCACTTT	CASSFGSYNSPLHF	NA	once	TRBV12-1	TRBJ1-6
TGTGCCAGCAGCTCACGTACGGGACAGGGGAACACCATATATTTT	CASSSRTGQGNTIYF	TRBD1	NA	TRBV7-2	TRBJ1-3
TGTGCCAGCAGCCAAGGAGCGGGGTTTAATGAGCAGTTCTTC	CASSQGAGFNEQFF	TRBD2	NA	TRBV4-2	TRBJ2-1
TGTGCCAGCAGTTACTCCCTAGCGGGGGAAGAGACCCAGTACTTC	CASSYSLAGEETQYF	TRBD2	few	TRBV6-6	TRBJ2-5
TGTGCCAGCAGTGATCATTTCGAGCAGTACTTC	CASSDHFEQYF	NA	NA	TRBV2	TRBJ2-7
TGTGCCAGAAGCGTGGGACTAGCGGGGGAGTGGGGCACAGATACGCAGTATTTT	CARSVGLAGEWGTDTQYF	TRBD2	NA	TRBV5-3	TRBJ2-3
TGTGCCAGCAGCGTAGCTAGCGGGGGGGCCGGTGAGCAGTTCTTC	CASSVASGGAGEQFF	TRBD2	once	TRBV9	TRBJ2-1
TGTGCTAGTGGTTTGTGGGGGGGCTATGAGACCCAGTACTTC	CASGLWGGYETQYF	NA	NA	TRBV12-5	TRBJ2-5
TGTGCCAGCAGTTACCGGGACAGGGGGCCGAAAGAGACCCAGTACTTC	CASSYRDRGPKETQYF	TRBD1	NA	TRBV28	TRBJ2-5
TGTGCCAGCAGCTTAACAGCGAACACCGGGGAGCTGTTTTTT	CASSLTANTGELFF	NA	once	TRBV7-3	TRBJ2-2
TGTGCCAGCAGTGACGGAGGGTCGGATCAGCCCCAGCATTTT	CASSDGGSDQPQHF	NA	NA	TRBV2	TRBJ1-5
TGTGCCAGCAGCGTAGGGGGGTGGATGAACACTGAAGCTTTCTTT	CASSVGGWMNTEAFF	NA	NA	TRBV9	TRBJ1-1
TGTGCCAGCAGCCCATTAAGGGGGTCCGGGACAGATACGCAGTATTTT	CASSPLRGSGTDTQYF	NA	NA	TRBV5-6	TRBJ2-3
TGTGCCAGCAGCCGCAGGGGGGCTGGGGTTCAGTTAATCACAGATACGCAGTATTTT	CASSRRGAGVQLITDTQYF	NA	NA	TRBV28	TRBJ2-3
TGTGCCAGCTCACCATTGTCCGGTGACAGGGCCAGCTCTGGGGCCAACGTCCTGACTTTC	CASSPLSGDRASSGANVLTF	TRBD1	NA	TRBV18	TRBJ2-6
TGTGCCAGCAGCACCCCCTCGGGACAGGGTGAGGAGCAGTACTTC	CASSTPSGQGEEQYF	TRBD1	NA	TRBV13	TRBJ2-7
TGTGCCAGCAGCTGGACAGGGATTGCCAAAAACATTCAGTACTTC	CASSWTGIAKNIQYF	TRBD1	NA	TRBV28	TRBJ2-4